Listed below are T cell receptor beta chains from one sample, sequenced in a study of shared T cell receptors in the human thymus. The assay was immunoSEQ multiplex PCR, and TCRdb's table has in-frame clones only and misses some. The table has about 380,000 clones, 85% to 95% seen once. The sample was thymocytes. The receptor set was obtained from a human donor. The CDR3 runs from the conserved cysteine through the conserved F or W. Fields, in order: V gene, clone size, J gene, D gene, CDR3 protein, CDR3 DNA. The D gene is left open where the match is weak. Clone size is not always given. Where it is, it says once, few, many or a class for expanded clones.

>TRBV11-3|-|TRBJ2-7|TRBD2
CASSFASGSYEQYF
TGTGCCAGCAGCTTCGCTAGCGGGAGCTACGAGCAGTACTTC
>TRBV2|-|TRBJ2-6|-
CASSHPGRGPHGANVLTF
TGTGCCAGCAGTCATCCGGGACGAGGACCTCATGGGGCCAACGTCCTGACTTTC
>TRBV9|-|TRBJ2-7|-
CASSVGLAAEQYF
TGTGCCAGCAGCGTAGGCCTAGCCGCCGAGCAGTACTTC
>TRBV4-3|-|TRBJ1-3|-
CASSRFTGKSAAGNTIYF
TGCGCCAGCAGCCGATTCACAGGGAAAAGTGCGGCTGGAAACACCATATATTTT
>TRBV7-2|once|TRBJ1-5|-
CASSLDWGPNQPQHF
TGTGCCAGCAGCTTAGACTGGGGGCCCAATCAGCCCCAGCATTTT
>TRBV7-9|-|TRBJ2-4|-
CASSLGTPVGGNIQYF
TGTGCCAGCAGCTTAGGGACACCGGTAGGAGGAAACATTCAGTACTTC
>TRBV10-3|-|TRBJ2-1|TRBD1
CAIAPGQALYEQFF
TGTGCCATCGCTCCCGGACAGGCCTTATATGAGCAGTTCTTC
>TRBV27|-|TRBJ2-4|TRBD1
CASSRIYPDRVGAKNIQYF
TGTGCCAGCAGTCGCATTTACCCGGACAGGGTCGGGGCCAAAAACATTCAGTACTTC
>TRBV28|-|TRBJ1-2|-
CASSSRRTYNYGYTF
TGTGCCAGCAGTTCGAGGCGTACGTATAACTATGGCTACACCTTC
>TRBV18|once|TRBJ2-1|TRBD2
CASSPVPGLVYEQFF
TGTGCCAGCTCACCCGTCCCGGGACTAGTTTATGAGCAGTTCTTC
>TRBV30|-|TRBJ2-7|-
CAWRRGRSYEQYF
TGTGCCTGGAGGAGGGGGAGGTCCTACGAGCAGTACTTC
>TRBV28|-|TRBJ2-7|-
CASSPVMSVAIHEQYF
TGTGCCAGCAGTCCTGTGATGTCAGTCGCCATCCACGAGCAGTACTTC
>TRBV7-8|-|TRBJ1-3|-
CASSLAPRPQKTGNTIYF
TGTGCCAGCAGTTTAGCCCCCCGTCCGCAGAAAACTGGAAACACCATATATTTT
>TRBV5-1|-|TRBJ2-1|-
CASSLDHLSSYNEQFF
TGCGCCAGCAGCTTGGATCACTTGAGCTCCTACAATGAGCAGTTCTTC
>TRBV27|-|TRBJ1-2|-
CASRARQEDGYGYTF
TGTGCCAGCAGGGCCCGACAGGAGGATGGATATGGCTACACCTTC
>TRBV30|-|TRBJ1-1|TRBD1
CAWSPTRQGVGNTEAFF
TGTGCCTGGAGTCCCACTCGGCAGGGGGTAGGGAACACTGAAGCTTTCTTT
>TRBV7-9|once|TRBJ1-5|-
CASSPGRGGNQPQHF
TGTGCCAGCAGCCCCGGGAGGGGCGGCAATCAGCCCCAGCATTTT
>TRBV6-5|-|TRBJ1-2|-
CASRPGDGGIYTF
TGTGCCAGCCGCCCAGGGGACGGTGGGATCTACACCTTC
>TRBV7-8|-|TRBJ2-3|TRBD2
CASSCTSGRVNTDTQYF
TGTGCCAGCAGTTGCACTAGCGGGAGGGTTAATACAGATACGCAGTATTTT
>TRBV28|-|TRBJ2-1|TRBD2
CASSFWTGEGTSGSRDEQFF
TGTGCCAGCAGTTTCTGGACAGGGGAGGGAACTAGCGGGAGTAGGGATGAGCAGTTCTTC
>TRBV7-9|few|TRBJ2-3|TRBD1
CASSFPPTGGADTQYF
TGTGCCAGCAGCTTTCCCCCGACAGGGGGCGCGGATACGCAGTATTTT
>TRBV7-4|-|TRBJ2-1|TRBD2
CASSFPSGSPPYNEQFF
TGTGCCAGCAGCTTCCCTAGCGGGAGTCCCCCCTACAATGAGCAGTTCTTC
>TRBV5-5|-|TRBJ2-7|-
CASSNRRQVGPSYEQYF
TGTGCCAGCAGCAACAGACGACAGGTGGGCCCATCCTACGAGCAGTACTTC
>TRBV28|-|TRBJ2-3|-
CASSLRDLADTQYF
TGTGCCAGCAGTTTAAGGGATCTAGCAGATACGCAGTATTTT
>TRBV10-3|once|TRBJ1-4|-
CAISERAEPPLNEKLFF
TGTGCCATCAGTGAGCGGGCAGAACCCCCGTTAAATGAAAAACTGTTTTTT
>TRBV6-5|-|TRBJ1-5|-
CASSYGGNGNQPQHF
TGTGCCAGCAGTTACGGTGGGAATGGCAATCAGCCCCAGCATTTT
>TRBV6-1|-|TRBJ1-5|-
CASWGGLIGFQPQHF
TGTGCCAGCTGGGGGGGCCTGATTGGTTTTCAGCCCCAGCATTTT
>TRBV7-9|once|TRBJ2-7|TRBD1
CASSYYRGQGYEQYF
TGTGCCAGCAGTTATTACAGGGGGCAGGGTTACGAGCAGTACTTC
>TRBV5-5|-|TRBJ1-5|TRBD1
CASSLEHRTGQKRSNQPQHF
TGTGCCAGCAGCTTGGAACACCGGACAGGGCAGAAGAGGAGCAATCAGCCCCAGCATTTT
>TRBV19|-|TRBJ1-4|-
CASDPTGTREKLFF
TGTGCCAGCGACCCTACCGGGACGAGGGAAAAACTGTTTTTT
>TRBV18|-|TRBJ2-5|-
CASLNQETQYF
TGTGCCAGCTTAAATCAAGAGACCCAGTACTTC
>TRBV28|-|TRBJ2-1|-
CASSSPGCILSGEQFF
TGTGCCAGCAGTTCCCCTGGGTGCATCCTGTCCGGTGAGCAGTTCTTC
>TRBV6-5|-|TRBJ1-1|-
CASNPTGPPNTEAFF
TGTGCCAGCAACCCTACCGGGCCGCCGAACACTGAAGCTTTCTTT
>TRBV6-1|-|TRBJ2-1|-
CASKGPADPSREQFF
TGTGCCAGCAAGGGGCCGGCGGACCCTAGTCGAGAGCAGTTCTTC
>TRBV11-1|-|TRBJ2-5|-
CASSPGTKETQYF
TGTGCCAGCAGCCCGGGGACAAAAGAGACCCAGTACTTC
>TRBV7-9|-|TRBJ2-3|TRBD2
CASSCRKRERRTDTQYF
TGTGCCAGCAGCTGCAGAAAGCGGGAGCGGCGCACAGATACGCAGTATTTT
>TRBV28|-|TRBJ1-3|TRBD1
CASSPDRGRGNTIYF
TGTGCCAGCAGTCCGGACAGGGGGCGAGGAAACACCATATATTTT
>TRBV18|-|TRBJ1-5|TRBD1
CASSPGQGAYSSNQPQHF
TGTGCCAGCTCGCCTGGACAGGGGGCTTATTCCAGCAATCAGCCCCAGCATTTT
>TRBV4-1|-|TRBJ1-5|-
CASSQGPYSNQPQHF
TGCGCCAGCAGCCAAGGCCCGTATAGCAATCAGCCCCAGCATTTT
>TRBV27|-|TRBJ2-7|-
CASIDPRGFHEQYF
TGTGCCAGCATTGACCCCAGGGGATTCCACGAGCAGTACTTC
>TRBV5-5|-|TRBJ2-7|-
CASSSARLPYEQYF
TGTGCCAGCTCGAGTGCCAGGCTTCCCTACGAGCAGTACTTC
>TRBV20-1|-|TRBJ1-2|-
CSARVGDGYTF
TGCAGTGCTAGAGTCGGGGACGGCTACACCTTC
>TRBV4-1|-|TRBJ2-2|-
CASSQASGFTGELFF
TGCGCCAGCAGCCAAGCATCAGGGTTCACCGGGGAGCTGTTTTTT
>TRBV28|once|TRBJ2-7|TRBD1
CASSPVLPTSGQGAGKGVYEQYF
TGTGCCAGCAGTCCGGTTCTCCCGACCTCAGGACAGGGTGCGGGTAAAGGAGTCTACGAGCAGTACTTC
>TRBV5-1|-|TRBJ2-4|-
CASSPPLGNIQYF
TGCGCCAGCAGCCCCCCCTTGGGGAACATTCAGTACTTC
>TRBV28|-|TRBJ1-2|-
CATLRGGGYTF
TGTGCCACCCTTAGAGGGGGTGGCTACACCTTC
>TRBV5-1|few|TRBJ2-7|TRBD2
CASSFRGGRGYEQYF
TGCGCCAGCAGCTTCCGTGGCGGGAGGGGGTACGAGCAGTACTTC
>TRBV28|-|TRBJ2-4|-
CASSFGGRGRTKNIQYF
TGTGCCAGCAGTTTTGGAGGGAGGGGGCGGACCAAAAACATTCAGTACTTC
>TRBV6-4|-|TRBJ1-1|-
CASSEVNRPNTEAFF
TGTGCCAGCAGTGAGGTGAACAGGCCGAACACTGAAGCTTTCTTT
>TRBV28|-|TRBJ2-1|-
CASSLALVGNRTYNEQFF
TGTGCCAGCAGTTTAGCGTTGGTGGGGAATAGGACCTACAATGAGCAGTTCTTC
>TRBV5-4|once|TRBJ1-1|-
CASSLSPGHLMNTEAFF
TGTGCCAGCAGCTTGAGCCCCGGACACCTGATGAACACTGAAGCTTTCTTT
>TRBV5-4|-|TRBJ2-1|TRBD1
CASSLAKGTGEDGEQFF
TGTGCCAGCAGCTTGGCCAAAGGGACAGGGGAAGATGGTGAGCAGTTCTTC
>TRBV2|once|TRBJ1-5|TRBD1
CASSDAQGDSNQPQHF
TGTGCCAGCAGTGATGCTCAGGGGGATAGCAATCAGCCCCAGCATTTT
>TRBV9|-|TRBJ2-1|-
CASSVDGIGSYNEQFF
TGTGCCAGCAGCGTAGACGGGATAGGTTCCTACAATGAGCAGTTCTTC
>TRBV7-9|-|TRBJ2-1|TRBD1
CASSLGLSTGGSWDEQFF
TGTGCCAGCAGCTTGGGTCTTTCGACAGGGGGCTCCTGGGATGAGCAGTTCTTC
>TRBV14|-|TRBJ2-7|-
CASSQALYEQYF
TGTGCCAGCAGCCAAGCTCTTTACGAGCAGTACTTC
>TRBV27|-|TRBJ2-7|-
CASNSRQNGIDEQYF
TGTGCCAGTAACTCCCGACAGAATGGAATCGACGAGCAGTACTTC
>TRBV9|-|TRBJ2-1|-
CASSVGTDYNEQFF
TGTGCCAGCAGCGTAGGGACGGACTACAATGAGCAGTTCTTC
>TRBV28|-|TRBJ2-7|-
CASSLTGSEQYF
TGTGCCAGCAGTTTAACAGGGAGCGAGCAGTACTTC